The table lists the clone carrying this T cell receptor (delta chain) with a few counts. Its antigen is still unknown. The likely explanation is a read error, given a far larger clone one base away. Other DNA sequences within the sample encode an identical CDR3. CDR3 size: 15 residues. Germline V gene lookup returns CDR1 GEAIGNYY and CDR2 EKD. Bulk repertoires came from Vgamma9/Vdelta2+ or Vdelta2-negative gammadelta T cells flow-sorted from PBMC. This sample was included in a study of γδ T cells in repeated Plasmodium falciparum infection. General study points: Malian children's Vdelta2-negative repertoires appeared more expanded and less diverse than Australians'.

TCRdb ran CATT on the multiplex PCR reads. The table lists over 90,000 delta-chain clones, approximately 1% of them singletons. The sequenced sample was gamma-delta T cells from blood. V gene TRDV2 combines with J gene TRDJ1; possibly TRDD3 for D (6 bases). This TCR derives from a pool of human donors (malaria-infected and uninfected, not separated). CDR3 protein: CACDAGDPKDDKLIF. The CDR3 DNA sequence: TGTGCCTGTGACGCTGGGGACCCCAAGGACGATAAACTCATCTTC.